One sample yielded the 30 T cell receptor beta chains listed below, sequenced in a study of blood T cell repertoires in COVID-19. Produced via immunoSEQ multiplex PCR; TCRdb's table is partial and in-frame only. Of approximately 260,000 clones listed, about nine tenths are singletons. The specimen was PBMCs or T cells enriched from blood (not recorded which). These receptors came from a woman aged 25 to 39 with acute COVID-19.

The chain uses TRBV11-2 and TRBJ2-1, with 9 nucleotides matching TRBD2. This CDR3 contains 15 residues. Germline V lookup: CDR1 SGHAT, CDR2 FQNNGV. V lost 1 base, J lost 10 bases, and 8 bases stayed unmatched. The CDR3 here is CASSLGASGTSEQFF. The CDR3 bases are TGTGCCAGCAGCTTAGGGGCTAGCGGGACGTCGGAGCAGTTCTTC.

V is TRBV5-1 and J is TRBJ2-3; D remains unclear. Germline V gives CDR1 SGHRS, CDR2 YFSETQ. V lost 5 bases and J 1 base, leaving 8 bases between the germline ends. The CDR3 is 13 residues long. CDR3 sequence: CASRSGGTDTQYF. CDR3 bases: TGCGCCAGCAGGTCAGGTGGCACAGATACGCAGTATTTT.

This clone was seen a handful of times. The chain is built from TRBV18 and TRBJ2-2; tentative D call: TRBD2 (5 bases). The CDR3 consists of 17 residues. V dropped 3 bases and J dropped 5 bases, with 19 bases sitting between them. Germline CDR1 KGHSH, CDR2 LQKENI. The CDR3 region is CASSPARLNRGTGELFF. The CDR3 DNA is TGTGCCAGCTCACCCGCCAGACTTAATAGAGGGACCGGGGAGCTGTTTTTT.

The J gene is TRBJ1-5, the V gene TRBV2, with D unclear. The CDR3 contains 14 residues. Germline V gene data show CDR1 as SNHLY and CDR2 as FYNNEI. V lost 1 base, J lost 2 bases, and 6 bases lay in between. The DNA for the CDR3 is TGTGCCAGCAGTGAAGGAGGTGGCAATCAGCCCCAGCATTTT. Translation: CASSEGGGNQPQHF.

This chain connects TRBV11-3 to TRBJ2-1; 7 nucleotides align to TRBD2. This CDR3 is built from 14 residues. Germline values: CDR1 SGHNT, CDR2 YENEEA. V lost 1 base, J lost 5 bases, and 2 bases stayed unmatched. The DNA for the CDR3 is TGTGCCAGCAGCTTAGGGCTAGCGGACAATGAGCAGTTCTTC. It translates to CASSLGLADNEQFF.

The CDR3, as DNA: TGTGCCAGCAGTTCACAGGGACCAAAGAACTATGGCTACACCTTC. Its protein is CASSSQGPKNYGYTF. The chain links TRBV28 to TRBJ1-2, with D possibly being TRBD1 (6 bases). The CDR3 totals 15 residues. V was shortened by 4 bases and J by 2 bases, with 14 bases between the two germline ends. Looked up from germline, CDR1 is MDHEN and CDR2 is SYDVKM.

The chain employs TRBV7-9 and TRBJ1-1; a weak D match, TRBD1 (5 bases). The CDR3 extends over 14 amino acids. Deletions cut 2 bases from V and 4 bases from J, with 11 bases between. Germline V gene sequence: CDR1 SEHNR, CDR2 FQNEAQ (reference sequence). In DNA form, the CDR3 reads TGTGCCAGCAGCTTATATCAGGGCGGCACTGAAGCTTTCTTT. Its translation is CASSLYQGGTEAFF.

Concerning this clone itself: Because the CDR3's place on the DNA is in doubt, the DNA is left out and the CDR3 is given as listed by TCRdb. CDR3 amino acids: CASSSSTGIYEQYF. This rearrangement joins TRBV6-5 to TRBJ2-7; the table's D call, TRBD1, was not checked against the DNA. Termini included, the CDR3 measures 14 amino acids. CDR1 is MNHEY and CDR2 is SVGAGI in the germline V gene.

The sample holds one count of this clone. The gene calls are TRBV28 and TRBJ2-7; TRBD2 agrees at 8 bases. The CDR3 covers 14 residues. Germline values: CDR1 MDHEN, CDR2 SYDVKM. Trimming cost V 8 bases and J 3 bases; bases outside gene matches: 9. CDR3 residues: CASRPAGDNYEQYF. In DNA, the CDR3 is TGTGCCAGCCGACCAGCGGGGGACAACTACGAGCAGTACTTC.

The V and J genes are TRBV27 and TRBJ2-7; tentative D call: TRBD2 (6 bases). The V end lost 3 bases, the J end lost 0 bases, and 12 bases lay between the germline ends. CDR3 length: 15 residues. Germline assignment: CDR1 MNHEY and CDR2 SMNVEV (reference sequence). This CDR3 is CASSFAGPTSYEQYF. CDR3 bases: TGTGCCAGCAGTTTCGCGGGGCCCACCTCCTACGAGCAGTACTTC.

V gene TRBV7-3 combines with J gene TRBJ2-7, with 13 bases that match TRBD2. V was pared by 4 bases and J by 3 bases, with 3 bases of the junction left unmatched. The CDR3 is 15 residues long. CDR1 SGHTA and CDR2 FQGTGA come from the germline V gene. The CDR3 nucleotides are TGTGCCAGCAGCTGGGGACTAGCGGGACTCTACGAGCAGTACTTC. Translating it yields CASSWGLAGLYEQYF.

CDR3 coding DNA: TGTGCCAGCAGCCCAAGGGACAACGAGAACACCGGGGAGCTGTTTTTT. It specifies CASSPRDNENTGELFF. The chain recombines TRBV3-1 (or the pseudogene TRBV3-2) with TRBJ2-2; maybe TRBD1 (6 bases). This CDR3 has 16 residues. The germline V gene has CDR1 LGHDT and CDR2 YNNKEL (reference sequence). Trimming removed 4 bases at V and 1 base at J, with 13 bases between.

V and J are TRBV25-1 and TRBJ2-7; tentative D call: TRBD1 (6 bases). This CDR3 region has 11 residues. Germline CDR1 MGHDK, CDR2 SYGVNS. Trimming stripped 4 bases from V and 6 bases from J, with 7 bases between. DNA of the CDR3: TGTGCCAGCAGTGGGGGGCTCGAGCAGTACTTC. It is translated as CASSGGLEQYF.

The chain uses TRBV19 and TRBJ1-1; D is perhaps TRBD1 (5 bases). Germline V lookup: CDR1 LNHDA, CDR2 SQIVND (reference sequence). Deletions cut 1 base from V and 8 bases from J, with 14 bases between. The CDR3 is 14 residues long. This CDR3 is CASSIVLRQTEAFF. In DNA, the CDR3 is TGTGCCAGTAGTATAGTTCTTAGACAGACGGAAGCTTTCTTT.

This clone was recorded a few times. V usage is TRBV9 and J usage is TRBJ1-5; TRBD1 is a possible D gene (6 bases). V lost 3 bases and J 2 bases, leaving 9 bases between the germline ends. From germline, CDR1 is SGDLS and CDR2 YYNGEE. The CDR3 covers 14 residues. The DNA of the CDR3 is TGTGCCAGCAGCGCAGGGGTCGGCAATCAGCCCCAGCATTTT. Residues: CASSAGVGNQPQHF.

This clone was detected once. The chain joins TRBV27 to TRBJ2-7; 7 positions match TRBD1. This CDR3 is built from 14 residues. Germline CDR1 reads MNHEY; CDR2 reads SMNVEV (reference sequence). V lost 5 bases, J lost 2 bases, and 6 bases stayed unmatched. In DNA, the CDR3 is TGTGCCAGCAGTAAACTCGACAGGGCCTACGAGCAGTACTTC. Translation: CASSKLDRAYEQYF.

CDR3 protein: CASSAAQGYYGYTF. The CDR3 DNA is TGTGCCAGCAGCGCTGCTCAGGGATACTATGGCTACACCTTC. V is TRBV11-2 and J is TRBJ1-2, with D possibly TRBD1 on 5 matching bases. There are 14 residues in the CDR3. V lost 5 bases and J 3 bases, leaving 13 bases between the germline ends. CDR1 is SGHAT, CDR2 FQNNGV, per germline.

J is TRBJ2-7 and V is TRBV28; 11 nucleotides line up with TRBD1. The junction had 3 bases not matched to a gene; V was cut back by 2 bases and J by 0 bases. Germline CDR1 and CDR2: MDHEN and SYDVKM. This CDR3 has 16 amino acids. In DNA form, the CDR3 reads TGTGCCAGCAGTTTAGGGACAGGGGGTTACTCCTACGAGCAGTACTTC. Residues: CASSLGTGGYSYEQYF. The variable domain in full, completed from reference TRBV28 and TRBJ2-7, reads DVKVTQSSRYLVKRTGEKVFLECVQDMDHENMFWYRQDPGLGLRLIYFSYDVKMKEKGDIPEGYSVSREKKERFSLILESASTNQTSMYLCASSLGTGGYSYEQYFGPGTRLTVT.

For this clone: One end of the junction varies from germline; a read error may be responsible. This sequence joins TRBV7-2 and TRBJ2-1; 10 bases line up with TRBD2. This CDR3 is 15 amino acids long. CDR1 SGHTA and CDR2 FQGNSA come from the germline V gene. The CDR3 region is CASSLAGGTYNEQFF. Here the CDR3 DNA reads TGTGCCAGCAGTTTAGCGGGAGGAACCTACAATGAGCAGTTCTTC.

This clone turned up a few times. The CDR3: CASSLAGAPVGQGAYYGYTF. For the CDR3, the DNA is TGCGCCAGCAGCTTGGCAGGGGCTCCGGTGGGACAGGGGGCCTACTATGGCTACACCTTC. This rearrangement joins TRBV5-1 to TRBJ1-2; TRBD1 aligns across 12 bases. This CDR3 spans 20 amino acids. With 0 bases clipped from V and 3 bases from J, the junction kept 15 bases outside the gene matches. Germline CDR1 reads SGHRS; CDR2 reads YFSETQ.

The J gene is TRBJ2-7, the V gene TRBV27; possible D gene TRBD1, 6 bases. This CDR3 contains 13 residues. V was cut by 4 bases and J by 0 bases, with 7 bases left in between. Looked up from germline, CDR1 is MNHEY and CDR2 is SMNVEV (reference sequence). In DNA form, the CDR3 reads TGTGCCAGCAGTTCCAGGGGCTCCTACGAGCAGTACTTC. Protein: CASSSRGSYEQYF.

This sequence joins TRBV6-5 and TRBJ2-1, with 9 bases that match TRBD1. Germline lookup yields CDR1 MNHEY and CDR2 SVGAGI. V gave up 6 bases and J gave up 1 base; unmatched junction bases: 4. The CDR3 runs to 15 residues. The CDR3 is CASSQDRGSYNEQFF. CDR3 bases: TGTGCCAGCAGCCAAGACAGGGGGTCCTACAATGAGCAGTTCTTC.

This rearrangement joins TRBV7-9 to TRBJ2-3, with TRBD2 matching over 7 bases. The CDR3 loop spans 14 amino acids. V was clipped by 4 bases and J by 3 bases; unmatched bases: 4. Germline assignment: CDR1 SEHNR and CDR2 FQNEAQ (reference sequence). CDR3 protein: CASSWGGQTDTQYF. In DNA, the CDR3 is TGTGCCAGCAGCTGGGGAGGGCAAACAGATACGCAGTATTTT.

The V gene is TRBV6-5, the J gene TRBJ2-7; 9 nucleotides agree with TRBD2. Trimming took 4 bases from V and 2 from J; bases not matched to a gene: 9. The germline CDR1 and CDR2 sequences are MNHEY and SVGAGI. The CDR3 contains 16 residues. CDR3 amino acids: CASSSRGGATTYEQYF. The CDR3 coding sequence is TGTGCCAGCAGTTCGCGCGGGGGGGCGACCACCTACGAGCAGTACTTC.

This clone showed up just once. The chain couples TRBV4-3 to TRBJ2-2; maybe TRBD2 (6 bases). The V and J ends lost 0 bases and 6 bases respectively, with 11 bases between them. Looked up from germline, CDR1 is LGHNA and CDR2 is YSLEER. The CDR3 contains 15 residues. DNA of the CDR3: TGCGCCAGCAGCCAAGATTCCCTAGCGTCCGGGGAGCTGTTTTTT. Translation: CASSQDSLASGELFF.

The DNA of the CDR3 is TGCGCCAGCAGCCAAGAAGGTGGACTAGCGGGGACTCCAGATACGCAGTATTTT. It is translated as CASSQEGGLAGTPDTQYF. The rearrangement links TRBV4-1 to TRBJ2-3; TRBD2 agrees at 12 bases. The CDR3 contains 18 residues. The germline CDR1 and CDR2 sequences are MGHRA and YSYEKL. With 0 bases clipped from V and 4 bases from J, the junction kept 8 bases outside the gene matches.

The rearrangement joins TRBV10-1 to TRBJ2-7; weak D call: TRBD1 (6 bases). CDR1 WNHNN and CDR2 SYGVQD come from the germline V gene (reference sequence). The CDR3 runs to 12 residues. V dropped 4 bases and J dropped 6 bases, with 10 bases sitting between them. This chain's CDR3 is CASSVLGGEQYF. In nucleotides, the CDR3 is TGCGCCAGCAGTGTATTAGGGGGCGAGCAGTACTTC.

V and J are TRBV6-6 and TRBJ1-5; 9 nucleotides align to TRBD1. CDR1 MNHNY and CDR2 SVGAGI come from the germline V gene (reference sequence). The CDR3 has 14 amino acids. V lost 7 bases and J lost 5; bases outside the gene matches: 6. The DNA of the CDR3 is TGTGCCAGCAAGGGACAGGGTAAGGATCAGCCCCAGCATTTT. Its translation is CASKGQGKDQPQHF.

The CDR3 DNA is TGTGCCAGCAGCTTATCGAGGACAATGAACACTGAAGCTTTCTTT. Translating gives CASSLSRTMNTEAFF. This rearrangement joins TRBV7-9 to TRBJ1-1; weak D call: TRBD1 (5 bases). Trimming removed 2 bases from V and 0 bases from J, with 10 bases in between. CDR1 SEHNR and CDR2 FQNEAQ come from the germline V gene (reference sequence). The CDR3 is 15 residues long.

The CDR3 region has the DNA TGTGCCAGCCGAGCAGGGATCTCACCCCTCCACTTT. Protein: CASRAGISPLHF. V is TRBV6-5 and J is TRBJ1-6; D is possibly TRBD1 (5 bases). Per the germline V gene, CDR1 is MNHEY and CDR2 is SVGAGI. The V end was cut by 8 bases, the J end by 10 bases, with 12 bases between. This CDR3 is 12 amino acids long.